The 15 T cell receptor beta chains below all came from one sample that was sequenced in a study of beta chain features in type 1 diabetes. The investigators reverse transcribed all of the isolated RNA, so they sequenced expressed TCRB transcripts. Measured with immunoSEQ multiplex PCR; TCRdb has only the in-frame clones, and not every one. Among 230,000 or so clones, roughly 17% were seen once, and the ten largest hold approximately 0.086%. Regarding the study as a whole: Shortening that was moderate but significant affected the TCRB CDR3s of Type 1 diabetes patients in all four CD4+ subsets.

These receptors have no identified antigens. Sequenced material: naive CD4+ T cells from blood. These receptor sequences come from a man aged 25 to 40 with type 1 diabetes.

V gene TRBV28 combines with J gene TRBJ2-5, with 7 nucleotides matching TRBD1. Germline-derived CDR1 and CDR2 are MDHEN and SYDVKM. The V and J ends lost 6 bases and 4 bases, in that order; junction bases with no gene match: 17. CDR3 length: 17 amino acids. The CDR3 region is CASRRHRQGSSGETQYF. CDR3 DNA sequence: TGTGCCAGCAGACGACACCGACAGGGCTCATCGGGAGAGACCCAGTACTTC.

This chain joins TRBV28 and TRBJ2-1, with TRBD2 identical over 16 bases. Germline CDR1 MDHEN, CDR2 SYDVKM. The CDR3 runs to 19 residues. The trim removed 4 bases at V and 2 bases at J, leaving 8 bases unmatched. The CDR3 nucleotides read TGTGCCAGCAGTTCCTCCGGGACTAGCGGGAGGGGAACCTACAATGAGCAGTTCTTC. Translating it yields CASSSSGTSGRGTYNEQFF. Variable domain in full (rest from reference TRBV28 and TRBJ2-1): DVKVTQSSRYLVKRTGEKVFLECVQDMDHENMFWYRQDPGLGLRLIYFSYDVKMKEKGDIPEGYSVSREKKERFSLILESASTNQTSMYLCASSSSGTSGRGTYNEQFFGPGTRLTVL.

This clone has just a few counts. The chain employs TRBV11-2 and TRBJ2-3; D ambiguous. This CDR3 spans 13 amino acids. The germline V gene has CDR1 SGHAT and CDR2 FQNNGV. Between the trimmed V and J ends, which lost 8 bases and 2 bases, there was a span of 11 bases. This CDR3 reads CASSLESTDTQYF. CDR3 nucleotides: TGTGCCAGCTCCCTTGAGTCCACAGATACGCAGTATTTT.

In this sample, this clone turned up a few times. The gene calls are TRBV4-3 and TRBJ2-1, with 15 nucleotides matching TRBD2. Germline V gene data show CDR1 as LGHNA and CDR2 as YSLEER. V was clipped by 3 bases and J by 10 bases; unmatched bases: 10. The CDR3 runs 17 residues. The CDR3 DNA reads TGCGCCAGCAGCCAGGACCCGGGACTAGCGGGAGGAGAGGAGCAGTTCTTC. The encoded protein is CASSQDPGLAGGEEQFF.

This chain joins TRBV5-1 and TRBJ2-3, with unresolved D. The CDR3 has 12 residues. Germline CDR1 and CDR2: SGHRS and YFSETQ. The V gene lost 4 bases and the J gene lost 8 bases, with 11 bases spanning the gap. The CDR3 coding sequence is TGCGCCAGCAGCGGCCAGGATTCTACGCAGTATTTT. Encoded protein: CASSGQDSTQYF. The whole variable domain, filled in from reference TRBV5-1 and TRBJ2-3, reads KAGVTQTPRYLIKTRGQQVTLSCSPISGHRSVSWYQQTPGQGLQFLFEYFSETQRNKGNFPGRFSGRQFSNSRSEMNVSTLELGDSALYLCASSGQDSTQYFGPGTRLTVL.

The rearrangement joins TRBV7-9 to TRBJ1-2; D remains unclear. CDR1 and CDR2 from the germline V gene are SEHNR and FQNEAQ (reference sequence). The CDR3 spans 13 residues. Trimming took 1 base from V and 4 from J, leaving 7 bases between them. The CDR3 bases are TGTGCCAGCAGCTTAGAGGTAGTCTATGGCTACACCTTC. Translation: CASSLEVVYGYTF.

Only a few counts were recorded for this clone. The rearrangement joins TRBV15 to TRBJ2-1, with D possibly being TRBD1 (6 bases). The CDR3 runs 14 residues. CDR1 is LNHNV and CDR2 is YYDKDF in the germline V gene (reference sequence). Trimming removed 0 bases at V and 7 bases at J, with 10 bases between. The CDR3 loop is CATSRDWGRNEQFF. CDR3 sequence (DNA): TGTGCCACCAGCAGAGATTGGGGGCGTAATGAGCAGTTCTTC.

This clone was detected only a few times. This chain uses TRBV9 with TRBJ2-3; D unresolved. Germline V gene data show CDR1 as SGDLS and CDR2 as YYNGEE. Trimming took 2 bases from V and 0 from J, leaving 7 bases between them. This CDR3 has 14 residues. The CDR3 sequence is CASSVSYSTDTQYF. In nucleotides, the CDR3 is TGTGCCAGCAGCGTCAGTTATAGCACAGATACGCAGTATTTT.

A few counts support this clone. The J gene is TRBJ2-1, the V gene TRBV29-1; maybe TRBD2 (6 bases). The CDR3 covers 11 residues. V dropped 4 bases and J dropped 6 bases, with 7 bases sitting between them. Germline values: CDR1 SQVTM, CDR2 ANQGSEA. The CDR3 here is CSVGGVNEQFF. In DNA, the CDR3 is TGCAGCGTTGGGGGGGTCAATGAGCAGTTCTTC.

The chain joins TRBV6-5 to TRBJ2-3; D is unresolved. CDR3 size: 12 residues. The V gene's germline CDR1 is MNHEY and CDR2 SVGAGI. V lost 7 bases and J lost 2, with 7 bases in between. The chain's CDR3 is CASNSHTDTQYF. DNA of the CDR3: TGTGCCAGCAACAGCCACACAGATACGCAGTATTTT.

The CDR3 reads CAWSDSFPNEQFF. Written as DNA, the CDR3 is TGTGCCTGGAGTGACAGTTTTCCCAATGAGCAGTTCTTC. This rearrangement joins TRBV30 to TRBJ2-1; no definite D call. Germline lookup yields CDR1 GTSNPN and CDR2 SVGIG (reference sequence). V dropped 1 base and J dropped 6 bases, with 10 bases sitting between them. The CDR3 length is 13 residues.

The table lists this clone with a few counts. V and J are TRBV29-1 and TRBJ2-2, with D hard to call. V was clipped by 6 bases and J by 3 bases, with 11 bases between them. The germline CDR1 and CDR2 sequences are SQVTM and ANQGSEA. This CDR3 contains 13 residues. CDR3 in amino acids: CSVGRVDTGELFF. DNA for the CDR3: TGCAGCGTCGGACGGGTCGACACCGGGGAGCTGTTTTTT.

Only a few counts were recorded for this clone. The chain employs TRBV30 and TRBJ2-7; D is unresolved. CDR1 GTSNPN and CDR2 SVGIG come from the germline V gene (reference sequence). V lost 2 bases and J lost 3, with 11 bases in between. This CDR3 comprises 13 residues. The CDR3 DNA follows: TGTGCCTGGAGTCCGGGTTTGGGCTACGAGCAGTACTTC. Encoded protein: CAWSPGLGYEQYF. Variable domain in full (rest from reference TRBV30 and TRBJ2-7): SQTIHQWPATLVQPVGSPLSLECTVEGTSNPNLYWYRQAAGRGLQLLFYSVGIGQISSEVPQNLSASRPQDRQFILSSKKLLLSDSGFYLCAWSPGLGYEQYFGPGTRLTVT.

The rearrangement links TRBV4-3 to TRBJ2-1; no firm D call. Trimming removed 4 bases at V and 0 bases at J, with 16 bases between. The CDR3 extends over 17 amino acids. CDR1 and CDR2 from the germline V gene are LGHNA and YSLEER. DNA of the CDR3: TGCGCCAGCAGCCGAACCGCTACTGCTTACTCCTACAATGAGCAGTTCTTC. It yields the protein CASSRTATAYSYNEQFF.

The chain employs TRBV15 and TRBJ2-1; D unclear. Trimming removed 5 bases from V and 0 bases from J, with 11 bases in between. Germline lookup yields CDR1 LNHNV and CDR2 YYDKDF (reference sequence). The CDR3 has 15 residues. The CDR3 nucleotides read TGTGCCACCAGCCTGGCACCGAGCTCCTACAATGAGCAGTTCTTC. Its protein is CATSLAPSSYNEQFF.